Each of the 16 T cell receptor beta chains below was sequenced from the same sample in a study of shared clonotypes between healthy human individuals. This table comes from immunoSEQ multiplex PCR, and its TCRdb copy is limited to in-frame clones, with some not included. The data hold about 1 million clones, with roughly 80% observed a single time. Sample: memory CD4+ T cells sorted from blood. Sample subset: CD45RA-negative fraction. The origin of the receptors is a man younger than 35 in good health.

A few counts support this clone. This chain joins TRBV6-5 and TRBJ2-7; 11 nucleotides agree with TRBD2. V was clipped by 5 bases and J by 3 bases; unmatched bases: 3. The CDR3 length is 14 residues. Germline lookup yields CDR1 MNHEY and CDR2 SVGAGI. CDR3 sequence (DNA): TGTGCCAGCAGTCCCCTAGCGGGAGGCTACGAGCAGTACTTC. It specifies CASSPLAGGYEQYF.

This clone was counted once. V gene TRBV25-1 combines with J gene TRBJ1-3; D call uncertain. The CDR3 consists of 13 residues. Germline V gene lookup returns CDR1 MGHDK and CDR2 SYGVNS. Trimming shortened V by 1 base and J by 8 bases, and 9 bases separated the two germline ends. The CDR3 region has the DNA TGTGCCAGCAGTGAATCGAGTGGGTACACCATATATTTT. Encoded protein: CASSESSGYTIYF.

The chain is built from TRBV28 and TRBJ2-7; 14 nucleotides match TRBD2. The ends lost 5 bases at V and 1 base at J; junction bases unmatched: 4. There are 16 residues in the CDR3. Germline V gene data show CDR1 as MDHEN and CDR2 as SYDVKM. CDR3 bases: TGTGCCAGCAGTGGGACTAGCGGGGGCCCGTCCTACGAGCAGTACTTC. Translating gives CASSGTSGGPSYEQYF.

As DNA, the CDR3 is TGTGCCAGCAGCTTAGGAGGGGATAGCGGCAATGAGCAGTTCTTC. Translation gives CASSLGGDSGNEQFF. The chain is built from TRBV11-3 and TRBJ2-1, with D tentatively TRBD2 (6 bases). Trimming stripped 1 base from V and 6 bases from J, with 13 bases between. In germline, CDR1 is SGHNT, CDR2 YENEEA. This CDR3 is built from 15 residues.

This clone appeared a single time. The rearrangement uses TRBV29-1 and TRBJ2-2, with 15 bases identical to TRBD2. V lost 7 bases, J lost 2 bases, and 5 bases stayed unmatched. Germline V gives CDR1 SQVTM, CDR2 ANQGSEA. This CDR3 is 16 amino acids long. The CDR3 bases are TGCAGCGCCGGACTAGCGGGGGGGACCAACACCGGGGAGCTGTTTTTT. As protein: CSAGLAGGTNTGELFF.

The chain couples TRBV11-2 to TRBJ2-7; the D is unclear. V lost 3 bases and J 1 base, leaving 10 bases between the germline ends. The CDR3 loop spans 14 amino acids. CDR1 and CDR2 from the germline V gene are SGHAT and FQNNGV. CDR3 DNA: TGTGCCAGCAGCTTTCGGATGTCTTCCTACGAGCAGTACTTC. Translation gives CASSFRMSSYEQYF.

The V call is TRBV6-5, the J call TRBJ1-2, with D perhaps TRBD1 (5 bases). V lost 10 bases and J lost 10, with 22 bases in between. The CDR3 has 13 amino acids. Per the germline V gene, CDR1 is MNHEY and CDR2 is SVGAGI. CDR3 region: CATPRGIRDDYTF. DNA of the CDR3: TGTGCCACCCCCCGGGGGATTAGGGATGACTACACCTTC.

The chain carries TRBV6-1 and TRBJ2-1; 7 nucleotides align to TRBD1. The trim removed 6 bases at V and 2 bases at J, leaving 7 bases unmatched. The CDR3 runs to 15 residues. Germline CDR1 is MNHNS and CDR2 is SASEGT. CDR3 coding DNA: TGTGCCAGCAGGACCACCGGGACAGCCTACAATGAGCAGTTCTTC. This gives the protein CASRTTGTAYNEQFF.

This clone appeared many times. This chain links TRBV9 with TRBJ1-2, with D unresolved. V gave up 0 bases and J gave up 4 bases, with 4 bases separating them. Looked up from germline, CDR1 is SGDLS and CDR2 is YYNGEE. The length of the CDR3 is 12 residues. The chain's CDR3 is CASSVDGYGYTF. The CDR3 DNA is TGTGCCAGCAGCGTAGACGGCTATGGCTACACCTTC.

The chain links TRBV19 to TRBJ2-2; D is possibly TRBD1 (6 bases). This CDR3 has 12 residues. Per germline, CDR1 LNHDA and CDR2 SQIVND (reference sequence). Between the trimmed V and J ends, which lost 10 bases and 8 bases, there was a span of 14 bases. For the CDR3, the DNA is TGTGCCACTTACAGGGTAGGGGGGGAGCTGTTTTTT. Translating gives CATYRVGGELFF. Full variable domain (remainder filled in from reference TRBV19 and TRBJ2-2): DGGITQSPKYLFRKEGQNVTLSCEQNLNHDAMYWYRQDPGQGLRLIYYSQIVNDFQKGDIAEGYSVSREKKESFPLTVTSAQKNPTAFYLCATYRVGGELFFGEGSRLTVL.

J is TRBJ1-4 and V is TRBV29-1; 11 bases align to TRBD1. Germline CDR1 is SQVTM and CDR2 is ANQGSEA. V trimming: 6 bases; J trimming: 7 bases; junction bases outside the gene matches: 4. This CDR3 is 13 amino acids long. The CDR3 DNA is TGCAGCGTCGGGACAGGGGGAGTTGAAAAACTGTTTTTT. It translates to CSVGTGGVEKLFF. The variable domain in full, completed from reference TRBV29-1 and TRBJ1-4, reads SAVISQKPSRDICQRGTSLTIQCQVDSQVTMMFWYRQQPGQSLTLIATANQGSEATYESGFVIDKFPISRPNLTFSTLTVSNMSPEDSSIYLCSVGTGGVEKLFFGSGTQLSVL.

The chain uses TRBV19 and TRBJ1-2; 7 nucleotides line up with TRBD1. Per the germline V gene, CDR1 is LNHDA and CDR2 is SQIVND (reference sequence). This CDR3 is 14 amino acids long. The junction had 6 bases not matched to a gene; V was cut back by 0 bases and J by 8 bases. The CDR3 reads CASSIDRGTAGYTF. In DNA form, the CDR3 reads TGTGCCAGTAGTATAGATCGCGGGACAGCCGGCTACACCTTC.

V usage is TRBV7-9 and J usage is TRBJ2-7; D call uncertain. V lost 5 bases and J 5 bases, leaving 7 bases between the germline ends. The length of the CDR3 is 11 residues. Germline CDR1 SEHNR, CDR2 FQNEAQ (reference sequence). CDR3 sequence (DNA): TGTGCCAGCAGCCTGGTGGACGAGCAGTACTTC. Its protein is CASSLVDEQYF.

Note on this clone: A far bigger clonotype differs at one base, so this is likely a read error. Other nucleotide sequences in the sample specify the same CDR3. The chain is built from TRBV5-1 and TRBJ2-7, with D perhaps being TRBD1 or TRBD2 (6 bases each). The CDR3 runs 12 residues. Looked up from germline, CDR1 is SGHRS and CDR2 is YFSETQ. Trimming left V 0 bases short and J 6 bases short, with 7 bases between. The CDR3 DNA follows: TGCGCCAGCAGCTTGGAGGGGGGCGAGCAGTACTTC. As protein: CASSLEGGEQYF.

The chain links TRBV6-1 to TRBJ2-1; either TRBD1 or TRBD2 may fit D (6 bases each). V gave up 6 bases and J gave up 9 bases, with 18 bases separating them. CDR3 length equals 14 residues. The germline V gene encodes CDR1 MNHNS and CDR2 SASEGT. CDR3 residues: CASSLEGGAGEQFF. CDR3 nucleotides: TGTGCCAGCAGCCTGGAGGGGGGAGCAGGTGAGCAGTTCTTC.

This rearrangement joins TRBV5-1 to TRBJ2-5; D is uncertain. Germline-derived CDR1 and CDR2 are SGHRS and YFSETQ. CDR3 length: 13 amino acids. V was cut by 4 bases and J by 2 bases, with 9 bases left in between. The chain's CDR3 is CASSPANQETQYF. CDR3 nucleotide sequence: TGCGCCAGCAGCCCGGCTAATCAAGAGACCCAGTACTTC.